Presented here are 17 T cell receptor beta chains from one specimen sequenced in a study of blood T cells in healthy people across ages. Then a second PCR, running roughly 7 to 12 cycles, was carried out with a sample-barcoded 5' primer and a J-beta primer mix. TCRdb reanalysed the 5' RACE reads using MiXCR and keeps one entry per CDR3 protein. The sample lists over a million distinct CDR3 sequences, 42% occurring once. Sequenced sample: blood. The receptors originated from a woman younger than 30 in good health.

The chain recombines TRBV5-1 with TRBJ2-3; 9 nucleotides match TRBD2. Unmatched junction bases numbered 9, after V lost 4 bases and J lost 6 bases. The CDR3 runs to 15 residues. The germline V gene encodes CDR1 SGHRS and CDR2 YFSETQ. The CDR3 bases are TGCGCCAGCAGCCTGGGGACTAGCTTGGTGGATACGCAGTATTTT. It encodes CASSLGTSLVDTQYF.

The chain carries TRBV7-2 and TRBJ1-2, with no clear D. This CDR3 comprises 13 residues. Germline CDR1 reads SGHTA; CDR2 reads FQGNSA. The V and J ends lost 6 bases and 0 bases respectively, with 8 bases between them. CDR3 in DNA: TGTGCCAGCAGGGAGGACGCTAACTATGGCTACACCTTC. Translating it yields CASREDANYGYTF.

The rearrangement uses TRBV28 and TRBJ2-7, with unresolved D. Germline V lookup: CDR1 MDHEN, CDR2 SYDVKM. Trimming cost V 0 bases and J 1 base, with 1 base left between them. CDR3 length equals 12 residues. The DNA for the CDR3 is TGTGCCAGCAGTTTATGGTCCTACGAGCAGTACTTC. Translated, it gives CASSLWSYEQYF.

The CDR3 spells CRVTDRGRGYTF. CDR3 in DNA: TGCAGGGTCACGGACAGGGGGCGCGGCTACACCTTC. V usage is TRBV20-1 and J usage is TRBJ1-2; the match to TRBD1 covers 11 bases. Germline-derived CDR1 and CDR2 are DFQATT and SNEGSKA (reference sequence). CDR3 length: 12 residues.

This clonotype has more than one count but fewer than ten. CDR3 coding DNA: TGTGCCACCAGCAGAGATTATCAGGACAGGGTCTACAATGAGCAGTTCTTC. Its protein product is CATSRDYQDRVYNEQFF. This chain links TRBV15 with TRBJ2-1; TRBD1 agrees at 8 bases. The CDR3 loop spans 17 amino acids. CDR1 is LNHNV and CDR2 is YYDKDF in the germline V gene (reference sequence). V lost 0 bases and J lost 3; bases outside the gene matches: 7. The full variable domain, rest sourced from reference TRBV15 and TRBJ2-1, is DAMVIQNPRYQVTQFGKPVTLSCSQTLNHNVMYWYQQKSSQAPKLLFHYYDKDFNNEADTPDNFQSRRPNTSFCFLDIRSPGLGDTAMYLCATSRDYQDRVYNEQFFGPGTRLTVL.

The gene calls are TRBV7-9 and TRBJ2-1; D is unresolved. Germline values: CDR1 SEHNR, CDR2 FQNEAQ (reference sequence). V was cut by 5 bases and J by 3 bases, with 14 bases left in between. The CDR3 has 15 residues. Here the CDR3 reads CASSPRAANYNEQFF. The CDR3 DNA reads TGTGCCAGCAGCCCCCGCGCTGCCAACTACAATGAGCAGTTCTTC.

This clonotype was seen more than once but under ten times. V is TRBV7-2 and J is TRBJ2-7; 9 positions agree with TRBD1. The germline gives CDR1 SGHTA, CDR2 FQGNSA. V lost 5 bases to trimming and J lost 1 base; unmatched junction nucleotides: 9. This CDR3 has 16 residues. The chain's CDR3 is CASSGWPGQGSYEQYF. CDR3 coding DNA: TGTGCCAGCAGCGGTTGGCCGGGACAGGGTTCCTACGAGCAGTACTTC.

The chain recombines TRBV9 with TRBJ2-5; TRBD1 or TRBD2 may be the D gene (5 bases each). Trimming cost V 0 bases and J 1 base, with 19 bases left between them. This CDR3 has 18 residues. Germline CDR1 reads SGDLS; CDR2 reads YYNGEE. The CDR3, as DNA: TGTGCCAGCAGCGTAGATGGGGTGAGGGGACCCATCCAAGAGACCCAGTACTTC. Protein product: CASSVDGVRGPIQETQYF.

CDR3 region: CASSYGTSYNEQYF. CDR3 in DNA: TGTGCCAGCAGTTACGGAACGTCCTACAATGAGCAGTACTTC. The V gene is TRBV6-2 or TRBV6-3, the J gene TRBJ2-1; unclear D gene. The last part of the DNA fits TRBJ2-7 better; the J call may be wrong. Germline values: CDR1 MNHEY, CDR2 SVGEGT. CDR3 length equals 14 residues.

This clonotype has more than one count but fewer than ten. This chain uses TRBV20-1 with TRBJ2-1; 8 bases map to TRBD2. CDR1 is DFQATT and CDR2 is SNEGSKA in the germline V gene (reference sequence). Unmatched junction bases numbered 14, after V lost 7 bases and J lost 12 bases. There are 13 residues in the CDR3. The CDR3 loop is CSVQFAGGYGQFF. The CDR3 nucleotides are TGCAGTGTGCAGTTTGCGGGAGGATACGGGCAGTTCTTC.

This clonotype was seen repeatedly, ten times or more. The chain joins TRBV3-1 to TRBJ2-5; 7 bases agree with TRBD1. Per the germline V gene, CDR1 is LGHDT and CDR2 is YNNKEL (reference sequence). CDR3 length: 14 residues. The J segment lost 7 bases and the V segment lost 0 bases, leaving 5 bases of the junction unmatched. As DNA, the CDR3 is TGTGCCAGCAGCCAAGATGGAGACAGGGTGACCCAGTACTTC. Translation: CASSQDGDRVTQYF.

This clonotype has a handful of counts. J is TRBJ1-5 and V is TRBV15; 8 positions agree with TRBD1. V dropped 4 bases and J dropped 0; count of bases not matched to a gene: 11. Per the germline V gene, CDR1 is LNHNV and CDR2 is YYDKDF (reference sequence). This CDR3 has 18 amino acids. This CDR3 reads CATSKTGTGFYSNQPQHF. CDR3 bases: TGTGCCACCAGCAAAACCGGGACAGGCTTTTATAGCAATCAGCCCCAGCATTTT.

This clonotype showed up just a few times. CDR3 coding DNA: TGCAGTGCTAGAGATGGGGTGGGGCTCTACGAGCAGTACTTC. Translating it yields CSARDGVGLYEQYF. This rearrangement joins TRBV20-1 to TRBJ2-7; tentatively, D is TRBD1 (5 bases). Germline assignment: CDR1 DFQATT and CDR2 SNEGSKA (reference sequence). V lost 0 bases and J lost 3, with 12 bases in between. This CDR3 region has 14 residues.

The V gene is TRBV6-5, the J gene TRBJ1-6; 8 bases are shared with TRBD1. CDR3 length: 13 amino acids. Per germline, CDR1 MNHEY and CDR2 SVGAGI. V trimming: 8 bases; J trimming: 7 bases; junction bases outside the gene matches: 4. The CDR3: CASFGQGNSPLHF. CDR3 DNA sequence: TGTGCCAGCTTCGGACAGGGAAATTCACCCCTCCACTTT.

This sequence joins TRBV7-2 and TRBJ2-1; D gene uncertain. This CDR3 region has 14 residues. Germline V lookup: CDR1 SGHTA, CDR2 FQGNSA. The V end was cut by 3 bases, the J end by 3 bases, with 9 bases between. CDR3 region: CASSLSAVYNEQFF. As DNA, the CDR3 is TGTGCCAGCAGCTTGTCGGCGGTCTACAATGAGCAGTTCTTC.

The CDR3 loop reads CASSSVATGGSFLEAFF. The CDR3 DNA follows: TGTGCCAGCAGCTCAGTGGCGACAGGGGGTTCCTTCCTCGAAGCTTTCTTT. V gene TRBV7-9 combines with J gene TRBJ1-1, with 9 bases aligning to TRBD1. The CDR3 contains 17 residues. V lost 4 bases and J lost 8; bases outside the gene matches: 17. Per the germline V gene, CDR1 is SEHNR and CDR2 is FQNEAQ (reference sequence). The whole variable domain, filled in from reference TRBV7-9 and TRBJ1-1, reads DTGVSQNPRHKITKRGQNVTFRCDPISEHNRLYWYRQTLGQGPEFLTYFQNEAQLEKSRLLSDRFSAERPKGSFSTLEIQRTEQGDSAMYLCASSSVATGGSFLEAFFGQGTRLTVV.

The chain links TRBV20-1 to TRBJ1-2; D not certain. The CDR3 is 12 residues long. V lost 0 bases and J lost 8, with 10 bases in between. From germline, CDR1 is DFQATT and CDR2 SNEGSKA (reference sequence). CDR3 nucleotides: TGCAGTGCTAGAGAGGGTGCGTGGGGCTACACCTTC. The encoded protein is CSAREGAWGYTF.